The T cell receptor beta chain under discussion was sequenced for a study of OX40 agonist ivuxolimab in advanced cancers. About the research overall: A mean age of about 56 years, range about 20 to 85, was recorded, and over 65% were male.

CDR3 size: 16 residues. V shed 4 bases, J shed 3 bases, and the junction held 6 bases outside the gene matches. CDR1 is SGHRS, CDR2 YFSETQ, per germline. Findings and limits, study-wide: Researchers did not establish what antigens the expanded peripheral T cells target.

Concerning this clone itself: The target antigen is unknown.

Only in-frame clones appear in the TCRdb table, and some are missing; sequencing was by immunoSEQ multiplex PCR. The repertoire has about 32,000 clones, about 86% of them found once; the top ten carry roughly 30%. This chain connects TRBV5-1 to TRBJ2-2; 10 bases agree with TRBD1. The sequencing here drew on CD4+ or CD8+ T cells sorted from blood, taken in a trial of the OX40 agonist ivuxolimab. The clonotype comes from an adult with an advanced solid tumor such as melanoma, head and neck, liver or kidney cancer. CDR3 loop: CASSHSGTGDTGELFF. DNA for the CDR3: TGCGCCAGCAGCCATTCCGGGACAGGGGACACCGGGGAGCTGTTTTTT.